This T cell receptor (beta chain) was profiled in a study of blood T cell repertoires in COVID-19. As for the study in general: Samples taken during acute and convalescent COVID-19 were collected in the United States, Italy and Spain. T cells, B-cell-depleted T cells, or PBMCs provided the cDNA or gDNA that served as material.

Per the study methods: Reference gene primer amplification yielded estimated nucleated cell counts. Generated by immunoSEQ multiplex PCR, the TCRdb table keeps only in-frame clones and is missing some. For V, J and clone size, that table is used; D and trimming come from the DNA. The sample has a few hundred thousand clones, 75% to 90% seen once. The CDR3 is 18 residues long. Between the trimmed V and J ends, which lost 6 bases and 6 bases, there was a span of 26 bases. Germline V gene lookup returns CDR1 LNHDA and CDR2 SQIVND (reference sequence). The sample was peripheral blood. The TCR sequence derives from a man in his 60s who had recovered from COVID-19. The V gene is TRBV19, the J gene TRBJ2-2, with D perhaps matching TRBD1 (6 bases). CDR3 amino acids: CASSKPAQGVGSPGELFF. DNA of the CDR3: TGTGCCAGTAGCAAGCCTGCACAGGGTGTCGGTTCCCCCGGGGAGCTGTTTTTT.